These 3 T cell receptor beta chains share one sample of origin, sequenced in a study of T cells in Graves' hyperthyroidism and ophthalmopathy. The TCR beta CDR3 regions underwent amplification using RNA transcripts as the source. The HTBI primer set was used in a first-round RT-PCR of the TCR CDR3. One entry per CDR3 protein results from TCRdb running MiXCR on the multiplex PCR reads. The sample includes hundreds of thousands of distinct CDR3 sequences, approximately 14% of them seen just once. The specimen sequenced was blood. Source of these receptors: a man younger than 35 with Graves' ophthalmopathy.

This clonotype was recorded many times. The chain recombines TRBV6-2 or TRBV6-3 with TRBJ2-7; 9 bases agree with TRBD1. Per the germline V gene, CDR1 is MNHEY and CDR2 is SVGEGT. V shed 2 bases, J shed 5 bases, and the junction held 10 bases outside the gene matches. The CDR3 spans 16 residues. CDR3: CASSYPKLDRGHEQYF. CDR3 nucleotide sequence: TGTGCCAGCAGTTACCCAAAGCTGGACAGGGGCCACGAGCAGTACTTC.

This clonotype occurred a few times. The V gene is TRBV9, the J gene TRBJ2-1; TRBD2 matches at 10 bases. The V gene's germline CDR1 is SGDLS and CDR2 YYNGEE. The CDR3 runs to 19 residues. J gave up 0 bases and V 7 bases, and 16 bases lay outside the gene matches. CDR3 region: CASSPMAPLAGGSYNEQFF. CDR3 nucleotides: TGTGCCAGCTCACCGATGGCCCCTTTAGCGGGAGGCTCCTACAATGAGCAGTTCTTC.

At least ten counts were recorded for this clonotype. The J gene is TRBJ2-5, the V gene TRBV11-2; 12 bases line up with TRBD2. This CDR3 contains 16 residues. CDR1 is SGHAT and CDR2 is FQNNGV in the germline V gene. J was trimmed by 4 bases and V by 1 base; bases with no gene match: 4. The CDR3 DNA reads TGTGCCAGCAGCTTAGTGGCTAGCGGGGGGGCAGAGACCCAGTACTTC. Translated: CASSLVASGGAETQYF.